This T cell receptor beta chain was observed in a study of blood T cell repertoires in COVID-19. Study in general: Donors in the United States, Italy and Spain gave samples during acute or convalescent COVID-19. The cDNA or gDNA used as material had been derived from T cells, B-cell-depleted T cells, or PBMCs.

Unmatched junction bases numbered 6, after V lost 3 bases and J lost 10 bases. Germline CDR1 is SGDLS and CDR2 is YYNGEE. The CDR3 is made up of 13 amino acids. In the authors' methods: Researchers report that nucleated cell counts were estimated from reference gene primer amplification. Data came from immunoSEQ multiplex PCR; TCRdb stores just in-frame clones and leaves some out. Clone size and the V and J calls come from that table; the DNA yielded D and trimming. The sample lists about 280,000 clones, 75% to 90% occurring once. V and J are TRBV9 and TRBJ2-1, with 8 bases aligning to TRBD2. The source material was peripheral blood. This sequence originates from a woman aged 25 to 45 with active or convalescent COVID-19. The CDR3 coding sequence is TGTGCCAGCAGCGCGGGAGGGTTTTGGGAGCAGTTCTTC. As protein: CASSAGGFWEQFF.